These 6 T cell receptor beta chains were all obtained from the same sample, sequenced in a study of OX40 agonist ivuxolimab in advanced cancers. Profiled with immunoSEQ multiplex PCR; TCRdb holds only in-frame clones, not every one. The repertoire holds around 63,000 clones, with around 74% as singletons. The sample consisted of CD4+ or CD8+ T cells sorted from blood, taken in a trial of the OX40 agonist ivuxolimab. Receptors originate from an adult with an advanced solid tumor such as melanoma, head and neck, liver or kidney cancer.

The chain has TRBV7-9 and TRBJ2-7; TRBD2 agrees at 8 bases. The trim removed 5 bases at V and 3 bases at J, leaving 6 bases unmatched. The CDR3 is made up of 14 amino acids. Germline lookup yields CDR1 SEHNR and CDR2 FQNEAQ (reference sequence). In DNA form, the CDR3 reads TGTGCCAGCAGCCCCCGACTAGCGCGCTACGAGCAGTACTTC. Protein sequence: CASSPRLARYEQYF.

The chain recombines TRBV7-6 with TRBJ2-7; D unclear. Germline loops: CDR1 SGHVS, CDR2 FNYEAQ. The length of the CDR3 is 12 residues. Trimming removed 4 bases at V and 6 bases at J, with 10 bases between. CDR3 nucleotide sequence: TGTGCCAGCAGCTCTTCTGGGCGCGAGCAGTACTTC. Its protein product is CASSSSGREQYF.

Remarks on this clone: The DNA is omitted, as the CDR3 cannot be located on it reliably, and the CDR3 follows TCRdb's listing. CDR3 in amino acids: CASRRRQLSLRAVLRSEQYF. The rearrangement joins TRBV6-4 to TRBJ2-7; the table assigns TRBD1, which was not confirmed against the DNA. The CDR3 is 20 amino acids in total, end residues counted. Germline V lookup: CDR1 MRHNA, CDR2 SNTAGT.

The chain employs TRBV27 and TRBJ2-3; TRBD2 matches 12 bases. Trimming took 5 bases from V and 10 from J; bases not matched to a gene: 10. CDR3 length: 15 residues. Germline values: CDR1 MNHEY, CDR2 SMNVEV (reference sequence). The CDR3 protein is CASSPRTSGEGAQYF. DNA for the CDR3: TGTGCCAGCAGTCCGCGGACTAGCGGGGAAGGGGCGCAGTATTTT.

The V gene is TRBV10-3, the J gene TRBJ1-1, with D tentatively TRBD1 (5 bases). The CDR3 sequence is 14 residues long. The V gene lost 10 bases and the J gene lost 3 bases, with 18 bases spanning the gap. Per the germline V gene, CDR1 is ENHRY and CDR2 is SYGVKD. The CDR3, as DNA: TGTGCCACCCGAGAGGGACCGACCTACACTGAAGCTTTCTTT. Translating gives CATREGPTYTEAFF.

This chain connects TRBV9 to TRBJ2-2; D remains unclear. V was trimmed by 0 bases and J by 1 base, leaving 10 bases between them. Germline loops: CDR1 SGDLS, CDR2 YYNGEE. The CDR3 is 16 amino acids. CDR3 region: CASSVAFRMNTGELFF. DNA of the CDR3: TGTGCCAGCAGCGTAGCTTTCAGGATGAACACCGGGGAGCTGTTTTTT.